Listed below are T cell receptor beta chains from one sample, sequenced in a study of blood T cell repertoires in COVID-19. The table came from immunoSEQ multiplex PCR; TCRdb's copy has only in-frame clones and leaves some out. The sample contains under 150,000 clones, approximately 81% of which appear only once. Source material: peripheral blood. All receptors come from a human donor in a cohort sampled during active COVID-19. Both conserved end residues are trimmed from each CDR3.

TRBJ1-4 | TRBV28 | ASSFRGSGEKLF
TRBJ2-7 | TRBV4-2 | ASSPGISYEQY
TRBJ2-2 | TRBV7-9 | ASRAGNTGELF
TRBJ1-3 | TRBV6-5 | ASSPDPGSGNTIY
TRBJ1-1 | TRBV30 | AWSGTGGHTEAF
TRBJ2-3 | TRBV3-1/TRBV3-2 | ASSQGAWADTQY
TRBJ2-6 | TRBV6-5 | ASSYTGGTRVLT
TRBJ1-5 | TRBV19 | ASSILRGTGTDQPQH
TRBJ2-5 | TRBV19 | ASSAGETQY
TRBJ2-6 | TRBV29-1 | SVREVAGANVLT
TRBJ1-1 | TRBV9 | ASSVSRTGNTEAF
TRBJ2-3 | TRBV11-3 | ASSSPSEGGSTDTQY
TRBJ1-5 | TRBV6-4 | ASAPQDNQPQH
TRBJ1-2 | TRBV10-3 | AISEGGLSNYGYT
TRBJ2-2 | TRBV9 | ASSGRDRVSGTGELF
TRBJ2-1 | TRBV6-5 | ASSYSFSGARYEQF